The clone carrying this TCR beta chain was observed a handful of times. Its antigen is undetermined. The entry originates in a study of identical twins. Template switching added a universal primer site, and cDNA bore unique molecular identifiers. TCRdb reprocessed the 5' RACE reads with MiXCR, giving one entry per CDR3 protein. Of some 660,000 distinct CDR3 sequences detected, around 8.3% appear once; the ten largest clones hold approximately 0.96%. Study-wide findings and caveats: Sequences that were out-of-frame, alpha and twin-shared displayed an excess of low generation probability.

CDR1 and CDR2 (germline): SEHNR, FQNEAQ (reference sequence). Trimming stripped 7 bases from V and 2 bases from J, with 12 bases between. CDR3 size: 14 residues. This sample also appeared in a second study, on yellow fever vaccine responses in identical twins.

The receptor was derived from a woman aged 18-30 years in good health. The material sequenced was PBMCs. The V gene is TRBV7-9, the J gene TRBJ2-1; no clear D gene. CDR3 sequence: CASNVGFAYNEQFF. The CDR3 DNA sequence: TGTGCCAGCAATGTGGGGTTTGCCTACAATGAGCAGTTCTTC.